This TCR beta chain derives from a study of OX40 agonist ivuxolimab in advanced cancers. Sequencing was performed with immunoSEQ multiplex PCR; in TCRdb, only in-frame clones are kept and a portion is missing. The table includes tens of thousands of clones, 85% detected once. From germline, CDR1 is MNHEY and CDR2 SVGAGI. V lost 2 bases, J lost 2 bases, and 10 bases lay in between. The CDR3 has 14 residues. The input for sequencing was CD4+ or CD8+ T cells sorted from blood, taken in a trial of the OX40 agonist ivuxolimab. The gene calls are TRBV6-5 and TRBJ2-7; D gene ambiguous. The receptor comes from an adult with an advanced solid tumor such as melanoma, head and neck, liver or kidney cancer. The CDR3 spells CASSYGPVPYEQYF. CDR3 nucleotides: TGTGCCAGCAGTTACGGACCGGTTCCCTACGAGCAGTACTTC.